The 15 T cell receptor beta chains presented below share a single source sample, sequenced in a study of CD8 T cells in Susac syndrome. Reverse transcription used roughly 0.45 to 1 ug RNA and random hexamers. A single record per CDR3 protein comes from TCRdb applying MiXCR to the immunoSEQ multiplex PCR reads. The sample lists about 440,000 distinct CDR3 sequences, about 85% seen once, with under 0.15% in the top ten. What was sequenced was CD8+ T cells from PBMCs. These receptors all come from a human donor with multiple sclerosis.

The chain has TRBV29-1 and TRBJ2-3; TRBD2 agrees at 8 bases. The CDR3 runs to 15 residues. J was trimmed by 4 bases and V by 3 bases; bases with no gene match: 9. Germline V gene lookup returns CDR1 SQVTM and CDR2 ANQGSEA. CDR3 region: CSVDSMRGAPDTQYF. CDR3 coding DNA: TGCAGCGTTGATAGTATGCGGGGGGCCCCAGATACGCAGTATTTT.

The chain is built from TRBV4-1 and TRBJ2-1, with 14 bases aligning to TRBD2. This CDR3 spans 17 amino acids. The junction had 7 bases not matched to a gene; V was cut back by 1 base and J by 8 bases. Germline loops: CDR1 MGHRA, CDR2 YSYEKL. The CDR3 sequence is CASSQVGLAGVPDEQFF. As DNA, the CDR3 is TGCGCCAGCAGCCAAGTGGGACTAGCGGGAGTACCGGATGAGCAGTTCTTC.

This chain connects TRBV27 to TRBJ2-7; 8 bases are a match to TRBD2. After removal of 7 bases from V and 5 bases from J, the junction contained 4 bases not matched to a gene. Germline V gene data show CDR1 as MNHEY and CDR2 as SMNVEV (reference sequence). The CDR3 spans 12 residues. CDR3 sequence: CASTSGSDEQYF. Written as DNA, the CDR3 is TGTGCCAGCACCAGCGGGAGTGACGAGCAGTACTTC.

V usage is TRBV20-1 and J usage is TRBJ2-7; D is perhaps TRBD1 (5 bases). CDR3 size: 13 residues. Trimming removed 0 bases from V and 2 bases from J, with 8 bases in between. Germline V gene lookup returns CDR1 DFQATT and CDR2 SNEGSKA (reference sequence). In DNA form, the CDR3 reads TGCAGTGCTAGAGATGACAGTCCCTACGAGCAGTACTTC. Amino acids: CSARDDSPYEQYF.

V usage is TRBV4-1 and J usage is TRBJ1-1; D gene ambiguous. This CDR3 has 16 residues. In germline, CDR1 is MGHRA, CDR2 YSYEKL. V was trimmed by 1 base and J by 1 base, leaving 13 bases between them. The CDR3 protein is CASSQAASNGNTEAFF. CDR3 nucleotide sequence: TGCGCCAGCAGCCAAGCGGCGTCGAACGGGAACACTGAAGCTTTCTTT.

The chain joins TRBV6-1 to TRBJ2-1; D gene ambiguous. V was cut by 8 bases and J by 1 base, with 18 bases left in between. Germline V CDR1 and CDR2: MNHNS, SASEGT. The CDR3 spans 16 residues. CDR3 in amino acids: CASRKDLLLSYNEQFF. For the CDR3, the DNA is TGTGCCAGCCGTAAGGACCTACTTCTATCCTACAATGAGCAGTTCTTC.

The CDR3, as DNA: TGTGCCAGCAGCGTCGACGCTGGCTACGAGCAGTACTTC. As protein: CASSVDAGYEQYF. The chain recombines TRBV5-4 with TRBJ2-7; no reliable D call. The germline gives CDR1 SGHNT, CDR2 YYREEE (reference sequence). This CDR3 region has 13 residues. V lost 4 bases and J 3 bases, leaving 11 bases between the germline ends.

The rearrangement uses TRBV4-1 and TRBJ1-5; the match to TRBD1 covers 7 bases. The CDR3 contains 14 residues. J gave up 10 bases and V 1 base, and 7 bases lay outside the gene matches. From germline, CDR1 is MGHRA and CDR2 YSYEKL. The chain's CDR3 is CASSQGTGEVPQHF. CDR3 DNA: TGCGCCAGCAGCCAAGGTACAGGGGAAGTCCCCCAGCATTTT.

CDR3 amino acids: CATSRPGWAKNIQYF. The CDR3 bases are TGTGCCACCAGCAGACCCGGTTGGGCCAAAAACATTCAGTACTTC. This sequence joins TRBV15 and TRBJ2-4; D is unresolved. The CDR3 has 15 amino acids. CDR1 and CDR2 (germline): LNHNV, YYDKDF (reference sequence). The V end was cut by 2 bases, the J end by 1 base, with 9 bases between.

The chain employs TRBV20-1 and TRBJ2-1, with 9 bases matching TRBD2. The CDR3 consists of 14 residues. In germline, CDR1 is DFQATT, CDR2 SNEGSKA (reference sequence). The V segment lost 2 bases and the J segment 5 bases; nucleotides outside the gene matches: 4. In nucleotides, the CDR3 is TGCAGTGCTAGACGGACTAGCGAAAACAATGAGCAGTTCTTC. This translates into CSARRTSENNEQFF.

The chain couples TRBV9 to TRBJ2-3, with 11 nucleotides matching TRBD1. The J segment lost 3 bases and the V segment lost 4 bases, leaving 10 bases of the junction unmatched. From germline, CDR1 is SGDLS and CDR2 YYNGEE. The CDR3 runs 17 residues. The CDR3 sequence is CASSPLGQGALTDTQYF. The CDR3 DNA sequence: TGTGCCAGCAGCCCACTCGGACAGGGGGCTCTGACAGATACGCAGTATTTT.

The CDR3 here is CASSFWAGDQPQHF. The CDR3 region has the DNA TGTGCCAGTAGTTTTTGGGCAGGGGATCAGCCCCAGCATTTT. The chain recombines TRBV19 with TRBJ1-5; tentatively, D is TRBD1 (6 bases). The V gene's germline CDR1 is LNHDA and CDR2 SQIVND (reference sequence). The CDR3 contains 14 residues. With 5 bases removed from V and 5 bases from J, the gap between germline ends came to 13 bases.

The CDR3 is CASSEGGASGSETQYF. The CDR3 nucleotides are TGTGCCAGCAGTGAGGGGGGGGCTAGCGGGTCGGAGACCCAGTACTTC. The chain recombines TRBV6-1 with TRBJ2-5, with TRBD2 identical over 8 bases. V shed 3 bases, J shed 5 bases, and the junction held 11 bases outside the gene matches. Germline V CDR1 and CDR2: MNHNS, SASEGT. This CDR3 is built from 16 residues.

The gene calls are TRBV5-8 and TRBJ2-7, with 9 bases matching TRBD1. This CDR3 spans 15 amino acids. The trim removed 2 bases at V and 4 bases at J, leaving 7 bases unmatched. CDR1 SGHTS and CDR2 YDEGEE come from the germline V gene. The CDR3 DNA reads TGTGCCAGCAGCTTTCGGGACAGGGTATTTTACGAGCAGTACTTC. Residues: CASSFRDRVFYEQYF.

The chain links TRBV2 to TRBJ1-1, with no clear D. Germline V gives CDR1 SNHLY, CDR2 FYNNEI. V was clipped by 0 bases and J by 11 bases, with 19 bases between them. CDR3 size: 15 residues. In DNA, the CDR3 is TGTGCCAGCAGTGAAGCTCGCTGGAATGGGGTTGGCGCTTTCTTT. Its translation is CASSEARWNGVGAFF.